These T cell receptor beta chains were read from a single sample in a study of radiation and T cells in renal cell carcinoma. Here immunoSEQ multiplex PCR was the method, and the copy in TCRdb shows in-frame clones only, minus some. This sample carries about 150,000 clones, roughly 90% of them seen once, and the ten largest clones take 10% to 15%. The material sequenced was blood, taken from a patient whose treatment included radiotherapy and nephrectomy. These receptors all stem from a woman in her 50s with renal cell carcinoma. Both conserved end residues are part of each CDR3. The D gene is left open where the match is weak. The size of a clone is reported for some rows only, either as once, few or many, or as a class for expanded clones.

clone_size d_call j_call v_call cdr3_aa cdr3_nt
NA NA TRBJ2-3 TRBV5-4 CASSYRGMPTDTQYF TGTGCCAGCAGCTATCGAGGGATGCCTACAGATACGCAGTATTTT
NA NA TRBJ1-1 TRBV18 CASSTTTAAAFF TGTGCCAGCTCTACTACGACTGCTGCTGCTTTCTTT
NA TRBD1 TRBJ1-6 TRBV9 CASSVGTDRGHSPLHF TGTGCCAGCAGCGTAGGAACGGACAGGGGACATTCACCCCTCCACTTT
NA NA TRBJ1-3 TRBV19 CASSMSWGGNTIYF TGTGCCAGTAGTATGTCCTGGGGCGGAAACACCATATATTTT
once TRBD1 TRBJ2-1 TRBV5-6 CASSPGQGYYNEQFF TGTGCCAGCAGCCCGGGACAGGGATACTACAATGAGCAGTTCTTC
once NA TRBJ1-3 TRBV10-3 CAISGGASSGNTIYF TGTGCCATCAGTGGAGGAGCGAGCTCTGGAAACACCATATATTTT
NA TRBD1 TRBJ1-2 TRBV7-2 CASSYRDSANYGYTF TGTGCCAGCAGCTACCGGGACAGCGCTAACTATGGCTACACCTTC
NA NA TRBJ1-1 TRBV19 CASRKNGNTEAFF TGTGCCAGTAGGAAGAACGGGAACACTGAAGCTTTCTTT
NA TRBD1 TRBJ1-5 TRBV6-5 CASSGQVLGQPQHF TGTGCCAGCAGTGGACAGGTTCTGGGCCAGCCCCAGCATTTT
NA NA TRBJ2-3 TRBV19 CASSRTPGGDTQYF TGTGCCAGTAGCCGGACCCCGGGTGGAGATACGCAGTATTTT
once NA TRBJ1-5 TRBV19 CASRNIQGSNQPQHF TGTGCCAGTAGAAATATACAGGGTAGCAATCAGCCCCAGCATTTT
few NA TRBJ1-3 TRBV7-9 CASSSLGGLGNTIYF TGTGCCAGCAGCTCTTTGGGTGGTCTTGGAAACACCATATATTTT
NA TRBD2 TRBJ2-1 TRBV7-4 CASSCTGTSGGNSYNEQFF TGTGCCAGCAGCTGTACCGGAACTAGCGGGGGGAACTCGTACAATGAGCAGTTCTTC
NA TRBD2 TRBJ2-3 TRBV2 CATRELAGATDTQYF TGTGCCACCCGGGAACTAGCGGGGGCCACAGATACGCAGTATTTT
few NA TRBJ1-1 TRBV6-4 CASSADMNTEAFF TGTGCCAGCAGTGCTGATATGAACACTGAAGCTTTCTTT
NA NA TRBJ2-5 TRBV7-7 CASSLNPGETQYF TGTGCTAGCAGCTTAAACCCGGGGGAGACCCAGTACTTC
NA NA TRBJ2-7 TRBV6-5 CASSNQGGERYEQYF TGTGCCAGCAGTAACCAAGGCGGGGAACGCTACGAGCAGTACTTC
NA NA TRBJ1-2 TRBV29-1 CSVASVEAGTNYGYTF TGCAGCGTTGCCAGTGTTGAGGCAGGAACTAACTATGGCTACACCTTC
NA NA TRBJ1-1 TRBV4-2 CASSQVGLQSTAFF TGTGCCAGCAGCCAAGTAGGACTGCAGTCAACAGCTTTCTTT
NA NA TRBJ1-1 TRBV7-2 CASSPGRGANTEAFF TGTGCCAGCAGCCCCGGGCGGGGGGCCAACACTGAAGCTTTCTTT
NA NA TRBJ1-5 TRBV5-1 CASRPGPQKDTPQHF TGCGCCAGCAGGCCCGGGCCTCAGAAAGATACGCCCCAGCATTTT
NA NA TRBJ1-1 TRBV6-5 CASSRRGEAFF TGTGCCAGCAGCCGCAGGGGAGAAGCTTTCTTT
few TRBD1 TRBJ2-7 TRBV5-1 CASSPGQGVGHYEQYF TGCGCCAGCAGCCCCGGACAGGGCGTCGGGCACTACGAGCAGTACTTC
NA NA TRBJ2-6 TRBV5-8 CASSLGPAEPGANVLTF TGTGCCAGCAGCCTAGGTCCCGCAGAGCCTGGGGCCAACGTCCTGACTTTC
NA NA TRBJ2-1 TRBV7-6 CASRPWGSYNEQFF TGTGCCAGCAGACCCTGGGGCTCCTACAATGAGCAGTTCTTC
NA NA TRBJ1-5 TRBV7-2 CASSSYRGGSNQPQHF TGTGCCAGCAGCTCATATCGCGGGGGTAGCAATCAGCCCCAGCATTTT
NA TRBD2 TRBJ2-1 TRBV4-3 CASSQDTGGVYNEQFF TGCGCCAGCAGCCAAGATACGGGGGGGGTCTACAATGAGCAGTTCTTC
NA NA TRBJ2-2 TRBV25-1 CASSEYFPNTGELFF TGTGCCAGCAGTGAATACTTTCCGAACACCGGGGAGCTGTTTTTT
few NA TRBJ1-1 TRBV18 CASSPTGANTEAFF TGTGCCAGCTCACCAACGGGGGCTAACACTGAAGCTTTCTTT
NA NA TRBJ1-4 TRBV15 CATSRGESTNEKLFF TGTGCCACCAGCAGAGGGGAGTCAACTAATGAAAAACTGTTTTTT
NA NA TRBJ2-6 TRBV9 CASSVRQAGANVLTF TGTGCCAGCAGCGTAAGGCAGGCTGGGGCCAACGTCCTGACTTTC
NA NA TRBJ2-7 TRBV6-5 CASSWQGLSYEQYF TGTGCCAGCAGTTGGCAGGGGTTGTCCTACGAGCAGTACTTC
few NA TRBJ1-2 TRBV10-2 CASSETGYGYTF TGCGCCAGCAGTGAAACAGGGTACGGCTACACCTTC
NA NA TRBJ1-2 TRBV6-1 CASSEAQLRGYTF TGTGCCAGCAGTGAAGCACAGCTCCGTGGCTACACCTTC
NA NA TRBJ2-1 TRBV6-5 CASSYSGPHNEQFF TGTGCCAGCAGTTACTCGGGACCCCACAATGAGCAGTTCTTC
NA NA TRBJ1-2 TRBV9 CASSVEAGPDNYGYTF TGTGCCAGCAGCGTAGAGGCGGGGCCCGATAACTATGGCTACACCTTC
once TRBD2 TRBJ2-1 TRBV11-2 CASKRAGGISYNEQFF TGTGCCAGCAAACGAGCGGGGGGAATTTCCTACAATGAGCAGTTCTTC
NA TRBD2 TRBJ2-7 TRBV6-5 CASSRPSGGVYEQYF TGTGCCAGCAGTCGCCCTAGCGGGGGGGTGTACGAGCAGTACTTC
NA NA TRBJ2-2 TRBV9 CASSVSKVFGELFF TGTGCCAGCAGCGTATCAAAGGTTTTCGGGGAGCTGTTTTTT
NA NA TRBJ1-5 TRBV30 CAWAPYRGSNQPQHF TGTGCCTGGGCACCCTATCGCGGGAGCAATCAGCCCCAGCATTTT
once NA TRBJ1-1 TRBV5-1 CASSLVYRTEAFF TGCGCCAGCAGCTTGGTGTACCGTACTGAAGCTTTCTTT
NA NA TRBJ2-5 TRBV18 CASSPQKGQETQYF TGTGCCAGCTCACCACAGAAGGGCCAAGAGACCCAGTACTTC
NA NA TRBJ2-7 TRBV7-6 CASSFDSANEQYF TGTGCCAGCAGCTTCGATAGCGCCAACGAGCAGTACTTC
NA TRBD2 TRBJ2-2 TRBV5-1 CASSPGLAMTGELFF TGCGCCAGCAGCCCCGGACTAGCTATGACCGGGGAGCTGTTTTTT
NA NA TRBJ1-1 TRBV30 CAWDASRIGRGWMKNTEAFF TGTGCCTGGGACGCTAGTCGCATTGGGAGGGGCTGGATGAAAAACACTGAAGCTTTCTTT
NA NA TRBJ2-1 TRBV5-1 CASSSLRDSEQFF TGCGCCAGCAGCTCCCTTCGGGACTCAGAGCAGTTCTTC
NA NA TRBJ1-2 TRBV19 CASSINQGWSYTF TGTGCCAGTAGTATAAATCAGGGATGGAGCTACACCTTC
NA TRBD1 TRBJ1-2 TRBV6-1 CASSAGLGQGYRYGYTF TGTGCCAGCAGTGCAGGGTTGGGACAGGGGTACCGGTATGGCTACACCTTC
few TRBD1 TRBJ1-1 TRBV19 CASSVTGRNTEAFF TGTGCCAGTAGTGTGACAGGGCGGAACACTGAAGCTTTCTTT
NA NA TRBJ1-2 TRBV10-3 CAIRGETAPYGYTF TGTGCCATCAGGGGTGAGACAGCGCCATATGGCTACACCTTC
NA NA TRBJ2-7 TRBV11-2 CASSSGGGRGIWDEQYF TGTGCCAGCAGCTCCGGGGGAGGACGGGGTATATGGGACGAGCAGTACTTC
NA TRBD1 TRBJ2-7 TRBV7-3 CASSHPPGTENYEQYF TGTGCCAGCAGCCACCCGCCCGGGACAGAGAACTACGAGCAGTACTTC
once NA TRBJ2-3 TRBV4-1 CASRALVGGKTDTQYF TGCGCCAGCAGGGCCCTAGTCGGGGGCAAGACAGATACGCAGTATTTT
NA TRBD2 TRBJ2-7 TRBV7-2 CASRVGGLAAGNYEQYF TGTGCCAGCAGAGTAGGGGGACTAGCCGCGGGGAACTACGAGCAGTACTTC
once TRBD1 TRBJ2-3 TRBV19 CASSIRGQGAGDTQYF TGTGCCAGTAGTATTCGTGGACAGGGGGCGGGAGATACGCAGTATTTT
few TRBD2 TRBJ2-1 TRBV19 CASSIVAGGSPGQFF TGTGCCAGTAGTATTGTGGCGGGGGGTTCCCCCGGGCAGTTCTTC